A selection of T cell receptor beta chains follows, all from one sample in a study of blood T cells in healthy people across ages. TCRdb re-called the 5' RACE reads through MiXCR, storing one row per CDR3 protein. The sample records about a million distinct CDR3 sequences, 45% to 50% being singletons. The material sequenced was blood. The receptors derive from a man aged 30 to 39 in good health. Each CDR3 is given with its conserved first and last residue. A D gene is named only where the DNA matches it firmly.

d_call: -; j_call: TRBJ2-5; v_call: TRBV9; cdr3_aa: CASSVNGLLQETQYF
d_call: -; j_call: TRBJ2-2; v_call: TRBV11-3; cdr3_aa: CASSWTVDGAGELFF
d_call: TRBD2; j_call: TRBJ2-7; v_call: TRBV4-2; cdr3_aa: CASSLFSGSSYEQYF
d_call: -; j_call: TRBJ2-1; v_call: TRBV12-3/TRBV12-4; cdr3_aa: CASSQTGTWQFF
d_call: -; j_call: TRBJ1-1; v_call: TRBV30; cdr3_aa: CACLTALNTEAFF
d_call: -; j_call: TRBJ2-7; v_call: TRBV12-3/TRBV12-4; cdr3_aa: CASGVDFPPYEQYF
d_call: -; j_call: TRBJ1-1; v_call: TRBV7-9; cdr3_aa: CASSLGGTMTTEAFF
d_call: -; j_call: TRBJ2-7; v_call: TRBV24-1; cdr3_aa: CAAPGPVSGVFPYEQYF
d_call: -; j_call: TRBJ2-1; v_call: TRBV9; cdr3_aa: CASSVDLPHNEQFF
d_call: TRBD1; j_call: TRBJ2-3; v_call: TRBV5-5; cdr3_aa: CASSLVGTGGLTATQYF
d_call: -; j_call: -; v_call: TRBV3-1; cdr3_aa: CASSQNPRQTAGEQYF
d_call: -; j_call: TRBJ2-7; v_call: TRBV6-5; cdr3_aa: CASSYSEGEFEQYF
d_call: -; j_call: TRBJ2-3; v_call: TRBV4-2; cdr3_aa: CASSQDTGTRLYTQYF
d_call: -; j_call: TRBJ2-7; v_call: TRBV20-1; cdr3_aa: CSAHRAGTYEQYF
d_call: -; j_call: TRBJ1-4; v_call: TRBV4-1; cdr3_aa: CASSQVNEKLFF
d_call: TRBD2; j_call: -; v_call: TRBV7-2; cdr3_aa: CASSLQRTSGYEQYF
d_call: -; j_call: TRBJ1-2; v_call: TRBV12-3/TRBV12-4; cdr3_aa: CASTTDFANYGYTF
d_call: TRBD2; j_call: TRBJ2-1; v_call: TRBV5-1; cdr3_aa: CASSTAGASYNEQFF
d_call: -; j_call: TRBJ2-1; v_call: TRBV6-2/TRBV6-3; cdr3_aa: CASSYFDYNEQFF
d_call: -; j_call: TRBJ1-3; v_call: TRBV3-1; cdr3_aa: CASSQDRLTGNTIYF